A selection of T cell receptor beta chains follows, all from one sample in a study of Graves' ophthalmopathy and Graves' hyperthyroidism. TCRdb reprocessed the multiplex PCR reads with MiXCR, giving one entry per CDR3 protein. The sample yields roughly 600,000 distinct CDR3 sequences, approximately 35% seen once. Sequenced sample: peripheral blood or thyroid tissue (not recorded which). The source is an adult man with Graves' hyperthyroidism. The CDR3 runs from the conserved cysteine through the conserved F or W. D genes are given only for firm matches.

NA TRBJ1-1 TRBV7-2 CASSQDLGAGGRRNTEAFF
NA NA TRBV7-2 CASSLNKAEYNEQFF
TRBD2 TRBJ2-5 TRBV11-1 CASSSIGLAGGGAYNEQYF
TRBD2 TRBJ2-5 TRBV29-1 CSVELGGEETQYF
TRBD1 TRBJ2-1 TRBV5-1 CASSPDRVRNEQFF
NA TRBJ2-5 TRBV3-1 CASSHFDFANQETQYF
TRBD1 TRBJ2-7 TRBV7-2 CAGSRTSGTGNYEQYF
TRBD2 TRBJ2-5 TRBV5-1 CASSRPKRGLQETQYF
NA TRBJ1-5 TRBV19 CASYRTVNQPQHF
NA TRBJ1-1 TRBV7-9 CASIDNRDANTEAFF
TRBD2 TRBJ2-1 TRBV7-8 CASIRGLAGGINEQFF
TRBD1 TRBJ1-3 TRBV3-1 CASSYTGGPGNTIYF
NA TRBJ2-3 TRBV9 CASSARRGLGTDTQYF
TRBD1 TRBJ2-1 TRBV7-9 CASSSHPGQGSYNEQFF
TRBD2 TRBJ2-2 TRBV14 CASSQGGTSATGELFF
NA TRBJ1-5 TRBV5-8 CASTGLLNQPQHF
TRBD1 TRBJ2-5 TRBV15 CATSRGTGGQETQYF
TRBD1 TRBJ2-7 TRBV10-3 CAISEPRDRGDYEQYF
NA TRBJ1-1 TRBV6-5 CASSRTTLNTEAFF
NA TRBJ1-2 TRBV2 CASLPSEGVGYTF
NA TRBJ2-5 TRBV9 CASSVYPPSRRGEPQETQYF
NA TRBJ2-5 TRBV7-2 CASSLAETRGTQYF
NA TRBJ2-5 TRBV12-3/TRBV12-4 CASSLGRLPEDF
NA TRBJ2-2 TRBV2 CASSPSWDTGELFF
TRBD2 TRBJ2-5 TRBV7-2 CASSTRLAGERYF